This TCR beta chain was obtained from a study of beta chain features in type 1 diabetes. Study findings and constraints: PCR might show a preference for shorter templates, equally across patients and controls.

The germline V gene has CDR1 MDHEN and CDR2 SYDVKM. Trimming removed 10 bases from V and 2 bases from J, with 11 bases in between. The CDR3 runs to 12 residues. The entirety of the isolated RNA underwent reverse transcription, so expressed TCRB transcripts were sequenced. Clones were sequenced by immunoSEQ multiplex PCR, and TCRdb holds only the in-frame ones, with some missing. Altogether 330,000 or so clones are present, about 15% being singletons, with the ten largest covering 5.5% to 7.5%. Comments on this clone: Its cognate antigen is unknown.

The TCR was taken from a young man in good health. Sequenced sample: central memory CD4+ T cells from blood. The chain couples TRBV28 to TRBJ1-2, with D perhaps matching TRBD1 (6 bases). CDR3 sequence (DNA): TGTGCCACCACGGACAGAAACTATGGCTACACCTTC. Its protein is CATTDRNYGYTF.